This record covers a single TCR beta chain. Its antigen specificity is not known. Base qualities are missing; no much larger clone stands one base away. In light of the paper, this sample's time point label describes: sample taken at primary tumor resection. Donors were some 70 patients with early-stage, untreated non-small cell lung cancer from the lung TRACERx cohort. Without any cell sorting, TCR sequencing was performed on whole RNA extracted either from tumor and nontumor lung tissue or from cryopreserved PBMC samples. Only patients for whom sufficient RNA was available from at least two tumor regions were selected for TCR sequencing. This sample is drawn from a study of spatial heterogeneity in lung cancer (dated by TCRdb to about 2019). Context from the whole study: More beta-chain than alpha-chain transcripts were consistently detected, likely reflecting higher beta-chain transcript abundance. In the raw uncorrected reads, each unique combination of TCR and UMI appeared on average more than ten times. In non-small cell lung cancer, the study made a quantitative comparison of TCR alpha and beta repertoires among multiple tumor regions, matched nontumor lung and blood. The study linked features of the TCR repertoire to counts of nonsynonymous mutations, which were determined by whole-exome sequencing of tumor tissue. Both alpha and beta chains were TCR-sequenced in 200 to 250 tumor regions, around 64 matched nontumor lung samples and around 54 PBMC samples obtained at surgery. Paper-wide results and their limitations: Ubiquitous expanded tumor TCRs were detected in blood more often at tumor resection than at routine follow-up. Additional single-cell paired TCR alpha and beta sequencing was considered necessary to confirm, at a functional level, the hypothesis that regional TCRs recognize regional mutations.

Library creation used 5' RACE. The sequencer listed for this sample is NextSeq 500. In the TCR library protocol, a unique molecular identifier was attached to each TCR cDNA molecule so that PCR and sequencing errors could be corrected. In the original analysis: Decombinator tools were used for TCR identification, UMI-based error correction and CDR3 extraction. TCRs above a frequency of 2 per 1,000, corresponding to the top 1% of the tumor frequency distribution, were defined as expanded. Renyi diversity was calculated using the R vegan package after each repertoire was subsampled 100 times to 5,000 TCRs. CDR3 similarity networks were built from amino acid triplet string-kernel similarity, connecting CDR3s with pairwise similarity above 0.82. Clones were called with MiXCR by TCRdb after fastp trimmed the public reads at Q25, and only in-frame beta chains were retained. Records with the same CDR3 protein are collapsed into one entry carrying the most frequent genes and DNA. The V and J calls were determined by TCRdb, not by the authors. The sample table lists under 85,000 distinct CDR3 sequences, around 7.3% of them with a count of one. The ten largest clones take up almost 7% of the sample.

Taken from the germline V gene, the CDR1 and CDR2 loops are SGHRS and YFSETQ. The CDR3 goes from the cysteine to the phenylalanine over 15 residues. CDR3 DNA only is kept here, 45 bases in frame from base 1. V trim: 1 base; J trim: 2 bases; unmatched bases: 4. The chain is encoded by TRBV5-1 joined to TRBJ1-2, and 8 junction bases match TRBD1. This clonotype was obtained from a male donor with early-stage non-small cell lung cancer. Material: PBMCs, obtained at surgery. The CDR3 protein is CASSLFRQGNYGYTF. DNA sequence: TGCGCCAGCAGCTTGTTTAGACAGGGGAACTATGGCTACACCTTC. With the rest looked up from the reference TRBV5-1 and TRBJ1-2 genes rather than sequenced, the full variable domain is KAGVTQTPRYLIKTRGQQVTLSCSPISGHRSVSWYQQTPGQGLQFLFEYFSETQRNKGNFPGRFSGRQFSNSRSEMNVSTLELGDSALYLCASSLFRQGNYGYTFGSGTRLTVV.